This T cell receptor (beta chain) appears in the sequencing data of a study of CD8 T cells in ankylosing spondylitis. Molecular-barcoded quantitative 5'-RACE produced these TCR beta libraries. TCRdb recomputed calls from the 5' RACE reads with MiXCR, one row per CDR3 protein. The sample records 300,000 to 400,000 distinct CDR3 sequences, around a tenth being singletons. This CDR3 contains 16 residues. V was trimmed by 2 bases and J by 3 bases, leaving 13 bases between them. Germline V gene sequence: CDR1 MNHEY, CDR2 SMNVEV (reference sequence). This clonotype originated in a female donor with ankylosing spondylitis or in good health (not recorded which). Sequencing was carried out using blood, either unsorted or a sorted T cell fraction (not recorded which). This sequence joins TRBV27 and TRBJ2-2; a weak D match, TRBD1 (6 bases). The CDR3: CASSLSGGAYTGELFF. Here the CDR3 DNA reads TGTGCCAGCAGTTTAAGTGGGGGCGCGTACACCGGGGAGCTGTTTTTT.